Listed below are T cell receptor beta chains from one sample, sequenced in a study of response to subunit inactivated influenza vaccine. One entry per CDR3 protein results from TCRdb running MiXCR on the RT-PCR reads. The profile shows 450,000 to 550,000 distinct CDR3 sequences, over 25% of them singletons. The sample was CD4+ T cells sorted from PBMCs, taken 5 to 6 days after vaccination. Receptors were obtained from a man aged 45-65 years who received an inactivated influenza vaccine. CDR3s include the opening cysteine and the closing phenylalanine or tryptophan. Fields, in order: J gene, D gene, clone size, V gene, CDR3 protein, CDR3 DNA. D genes are given only for firm matches. Clone size is stated in some rows and not others, as once, few, many or a class when expanded.

J: TRBJ2-2
D: TRBD2
size: few
V: TRBV20-1
CDR3: CSARDGTSMGGELFF
DNA: TGCAGTGCTAGAGATGGGACTAGCATGGGCGGGGAGCTGTTTTTT

J: TRBJ2-5
D: TRBD2
size: NA
V: TRBV5-1
CDR3: CASSLAPRTSGQETQYF
DNA: TGCGCCAGCAGCTTGGCCCCCCGGACTAGCGGACAAGAGACCCAGTACTTC

J: TRBJ2-1
D: NA
size: few
V: TRBV29-1
CDR3: CSVARGQGTYNEQFF
DNA: TGCAGCGTCGCCCGCGGTCAGGGGACCTACAATGAGCAGTTCTTC

J: TRBJ1-2
D: NA
size: few
V: TRBV12-3/TRBV12-4
CDR3: CASSLDQLGGALNGYTF
DNA: TGTGCCAGCAGTTTAGACCAGCTCGGGGGCGCGTTGAATGGCTACACCTTC

J: TRBJ2-6
D: NA
size: NA
V: TRBV9
CDR3: CASSPYPGAGANVLTF
DNA: TGTGCCAGCAGCCCTTACCCCGGTGCTGGGGCCAACGTCCTGACTTTC

J: TRBJ2-5
D: TRBD1
size: few
V: TRBV9
CDR3: CASSALQGAGETQYF
DNA: TGTGCCAGCAGCGCTCTACAGGGGGCAGGAGAGACCCAGTACTTC

J: TRBJ2-2
D: TRBD2
size: NA
V: TRBV9
CDR3: CASSGQGVGLAGERTGELFF
DNA: TGTGCCAGCAGCGGACAGGGAGTGGGACTAGCGGGAGAAAGGACCGGGGAGCTGTTTTTT

J: TRBJ2-5
D: TRBD2
size: few
V: TRBV15
CDR3: CATSRLAAQETQYF
DNA: TGTGCCACCAGCAGACTAGCGGCTCAAGAGACCCAGTACTTC

J: TRBJ2-3
D: NA
size: many
V: TRBV12-3/TRBV12-4
CDR3: CASSTRLDTQYF
DNA: TGTGCCAGCAGCACCCGACTTGATACGCAGTATTTT

J: TRBJ2-7
D: NA
size: NA
V: TRBV20-1
CDR3: CSASIAHPYEQYF
DNA: TGCAGTGCTAGTATAGCGCATCCCTACGAGCAGTACTTC

J: TRBJ2-3
D: NA
size: few
V: TRBV7-2
CDR3: CASSLGFDTDTQYF
DNA: TGTGCCAGCAGCTTAGGTTTTGACACAGATACGCAGTATTTT

J: TRBJ1-2
D: NA
size: NA
V: TRBV3-1
CDR3: CASSQKTRYGYTF
DNA: TGTGCCAGCAGCCAGAAGACCCGCTATGGCTACACCTTC

J: TRBJ2-1
D: TRBD2
size: many
V: TRBV5-1
CDR3: CASTVAGGVYNEQFF
DNA: TGCGCCAGCACAGTAGCGGGGGGGGTTTACAATGAGCAGTTCTTC

J: TRBJ2-7
D: NA
size: NA
V: TRBV12-3/TRBV12-4
CDR3: CASSFGGKQYF
DNA: TGTGCCAGCAGTTTTGGGGGGAAGCAGTACTTC

J: TRBJ2-5
D: NA
size: many
V: TRBV4-2
CDR3: CASSPGTSGRETQYF
DNA: TGTGCCAGCAGCCCCGGGACTTCAGGGAGGGAGACCCAGTACTTC

J: TRBJ2-2
D: TRBD1
size: few
V: TRBV12-3/TRBV12-4
CDR3: CASRTGFPGELFF
DNA: TGTGCCAGCAGGACAGGGTTTCCCGGGGAGCTGTTTTTT

J: TRBJ1-5
D: TRBD1
size: NA
V: TRBV24-1
CDR3: CATSDRTGNSNQPQHF
DNA: TGTGCCACCAGTGACCGGACAGGGAATAGCAATCAGCCCCAGCATTTT

J: TRBJ2-1
D: NA
size: few
V: TRBV6-2/TRBV6-3
CDR3: CASSYRQGNNEQFF
DNA: TGTGCCAGCAGTTACCGTCAGGGAAACAATGAGCAGTTCTTC

J: TRBJ2-5
D: NA
size: NA
V: TRBV20-1
CDR3: CSARTTAGAQETQYF
DNA: TGCAGTGCTAGAACCACCGCAGGGGCTCAAGAGACCCAGTACTTC

J: TRBJ2-3
D: TRBD2
size: NA
V: TRBV11-2
CDR3: CASSSLSGLAEWSTDTQYF
DNA: TGTGCCAGCAGCTCGCTTTCTGGACTAGCGGAGTGGAGCACAGATACGCAGTATTTT

J: TRBJ1-1
D: NA
size: few
V: TRBV20-1
CDR3: CSGVGGGSTEAFF
DNA: TGCAGCGGGGTGGGCGGTGGGTCCACTGAAGCTTTCTTT

J: TRBJ2-3
D: TRBD2
size: few
V: TRBV29-1
CDR3: CSVDSGVGDTQYF
DNA: TGCAGCGTTGATAGCGGGGTGGGGGATACGCAGTATTTT

J: TRBJ1-2
D: NA
size: NA
V: TRBV24-1
CDR3: CATSDFGRTYGYTF
DNA: TGTGCCACCAGTGATTTTGGCAGAACATATGGCTACACCTTC

J: TRBJ2-5
D: TRBD2
size: few
V: TRBV12-3/TRBV12-4
CDR3: CASSSITGGGETQYF
DNA: TGTGCCAGCAGTTCCATCACGGGGGGTGGGGAGACCCAGTACTTC

J: TRBJ2-5
D: TRBD2
size: NA
V: TRBV7-9
CDR3: CASSLPAGGSETQYF
DNA: TGTGCCAGCAGCTTACCCGCGGGGGGGTCCGAGACCCAGTACTTC

J: TRBJ2-1
D: NA
size: few
V: TRBV29-1
CDR3: CSVDRGLDEQFF
DNA: TGCAGCGTTGATCGGGGGTTGGATGAGCAGTTCTTC

J: TRBJ2-5
D: NA
size: many
V: TRBV7-8
CDR3: CASSAIIYQETQYF
DNA: TGTGCCAGCAGCGCAATCATATACCAAGAGACCCAGTACTTC

J: TRBJ2-3
D: NA
size: NA
V: TRBV30
CDR3: CAWSASGSYTDTQYF
DNA: TGTGCCTGGAGTGCCTCCGGGTCCTACACAGATACGCAGTATTTT

J: TRBJ2-4
D: TRBD1
size: NA
V: TRBV18
CDR3: CASSPAPGQAILAKNIQYF
DNA: TGTGCCAGCTCACCGGCTCCGGGACAGGCGATCTTAGCCAAAAACATTCAGTACTTC

J: TRBJ2-5
D: NA
size: NA
V: TRBV7-2
CDR3: CASSLGIEQETQYF
DNA: TGTGCTAGCAGCTTGGGTATTGAACAAGAGACCCAGTACTTC

J: TRBJ1-4
D: NA
size: NA
V: TRBV28
CDR3: CASRKVWAREKLFF
DNA: TGTGCCAGCAGAAAAGTGTGGGCGAGGGAAAAACTGTTTTTT

J: TRBJ1-1
D: TRBD1
size: NA
V: TRBV6-1
CDR3: CASSDIRDRGWSTEAFF
DNA: TGTGCCAGCAGTGACATCCGGGACAGGGGTTGGAGCACTGAAGCTTTCTTT

J: TRBJ2-2
D: TRBD1
size: NA
V: TRBV7-8
CDR3: CASSLIGGSGTGELFF
DNA: TGTGCCAGCAGCCTCATAGGGGGCTCGGGCACCGGGGAGCTGTTTTTT

J: TRBJ2-1
D: TRBD1
size: few
V: TRBV10-3
CDR3: CATKGGTGIRNEQFF
DNA: TGTGCCACAAAAGGCGGGACAGGAATTAGAAATGAGCAGTTCTTC

J: TRBJ2-3
D: TRBD2
size: NA
V: TRBV5-1
CDR3: CASSFSGRASDTQYF
DNA: TGCGCCAGCAGCTTTAGCGGGAGGGCCTCAGATACGCAGTATTTT

J: TRBJ1-2
D: NA
size: few
V: TRBV20-1
CDR3: CSALINYGYTF
DNA: TGCAGTGCCTTAATAAACTATGGCTACACCTTC

J: TRBJ2-5
D: TRBD2
size: few
V: TRBV10-3
CDR3: CAISTSGEGWKTQYF
DNA: TGTGCCATCAGTACTAGCGGGGAGGGTTGGAAGACCCAGTACTTC

J: TRBJ2-2
D: TRBD1
size: few
V: TRBV12-3/TRBV12-4
CDR3: CASIKSGGVVTGELFF
DNA: TGTGCCAGCATTAAGTCAGGGGGCGTCGTCACCGGGGAGCTGTTTTTT

J: TRBJ2-5
D: NA
size: many
V: TRBV12-3/TRBV12-4
CDR3: CASSLSGFQETQYF
DNA: TGTGCCAGCAGTTTATCGGGGTTCCAAGAGACCCAGTACTTC

J: TRBJ1-2
D: NA
size: NA
V: TRBV3-1
CDR3: CASREQGRPGYTF
DNA: TGTGCCAGCCGTGAACAGGGAAGGCCTGGCTACACCTTC

J: TRBJ2-7
D: TRBD2
size: many
V: TRBV20-1
CDR3: CSARKTGLAGGEQYF
DNA: TGCAGTGCTAGAAAAACCGGACTAGCGGGGGGCGAGCAGTACTTC

J: TRBJ2-5
D: NA
size: few
V: TRBV27
CDR3: CASSLYGRPWNTQETQYF
DNA: TGTGCCAGCAGTTTATACGGCCGACCATGGAATACCCAAGAGACCCAGTACTTC

J: TRBJ1-2
D: NA
size: few
V: TRBV5-1
CDR3: CASSLALRGNYGYTF
DNA: TGCGCCAGCAGCTTGGCCTTGCGAGGGAACTATGGCTACACCTTC

J: TRBJ2-7
D: TRBD1
size: few
V: TRBV7-9
CDR3: CASSLVPGQGSSYEQYF
DNA: TGTGCCAGCAGCTTAGTGCCGGGACAGGGGAGCTCCTACGAGCAGTACTTC

J: TRBJ2-7
D: TRBD1
size: NA
V: TRBV7-8
CDR3: CASSQRQGNYEQYF
DNA: TGTGCCAGCAGCCAGCGACAGGGGAACTACGAGCAGTACTTC